A selection of T cell receptor beta chains follows, all from one sample in a study of identical twins. TCRdb independently ran MiXCR on the 5' RACE reads; one entry per CDR3 protein. The sample consists of 200,000 to 300,000 distinct CDR3 sequences, roughly 7.5% of them appearing once. This sample was also put to use in a study of yellow fever vaccine responses in identical twins.

What was sequenced was CD8+ T cells sorted from blood. Receptors were obtained from a young woman in good health. Both conserved end residues are part of each CDR3.

j_call: TRBJ2-1
v_call: TRBV6-2/TRBV6-3
cdr3_aa: CASSSDRDRDYNEQFF

j_call: TRBJ1-1
v_call: TRBV28
cdr3_aa: CDPTRVDTEAFF

j_call: TRBJ2-1
v_call: TRBV12-3/TRBV12-4
cdr3_aa: CASVLRSSGGEQFF

j_call: TRBJ2-3
v_call: TRBV6-4
cdr3_aa: CASSDSETGSTDTQYF

j_call: TRBJ1-2
v_call: TRBV27
cdr3_aa: CASSFIPRVNYGYTF

j_call: TRBJ2-2
v_call: TRBV7-9
cdr3_aa: CASRGLNTGELFF

j_call: TRBJ2-2
v_call: TRBV7-2
cdr3_aa: CASSQGRGGVWTGELFF

j_call: TRBJ2-1
v_call: TRBV11-1
cdr3_aa: CASSLAGRPSYNKQFF

j_call: TRBJ2-4
v_call: TRBV28
cdr3_aa: CASSLGGAYKNIQYF

j_call: TRBJ1-2
v_call: TRBV4-1
cdr3_aa: CASSAAGTYSYGYTF

j_call: TRBJ2-5
v_call: TRBV28
cdr3_aa: CASNLELAGIDGTQYF

j_call: TRBJ2-3
v_call: TRBV7-6
cdr3_aa: CASSSKTGTDTQYF

j_call: TRBJ1-1
v_call: TRBV7-8
cdr3_aa: CASSERGPDEAFF

j_call: TRBJ2-7
v_call: TRBV3-1
cdr3_aa: CASSQGQGGYEQYF

j_call: TRBJ1-1
v_call: TRBV5-6
cdr3_aa: CASSLAARGAEAFF

j_call: TRBJ2-2
v_call: TRBV4-1
cdr3_aa: CASSQYQGVPNTGELFF

j_call: TRBJ2-2
v_call: TRBV7-9
cdr3_aa: CASSSSATNTGELFF

j_call: TRBJ1-1
v_call: TRBV7-9
cdr3_aa: CASSLKGIEAFF

j_call: TRBJ2-1
v_call: TRBV5-6
cdr3_aa: CASSLWGQGLNSYNEQFF

j_call: TRBJ2-3
v_call: TRBV6-4
cdr3_aa: CASSDGTSGSTDTQYF

j_call: TRBJ1-2
v_call: TRBV5-5
cdr3_aa: CASSLLGRNYGYTF

j_call: TRBJ1-1
v_call: TRBV6-1
cdr3_aa: CASSEEIRGADTEAFF

j_call: TRBJ2-3
v_call: TRBV4-1
cdr3_aa: CASSQDKGQRYTQYF

j_call: TRBJ2-1
v_call: TRBV29-1
cdr3_aa: CSVAGGYPYNEQFF

j_call: TRBJ1-2
v_call: TRBV7-9
cdr3_aa: CASIGQGYGYTF

j_call: TRBJ2-3
v_call: TRBV2
cdr3_aa: CASRARDSRTDTQYF

j_call: TRBJ2-5
v_call: TRBV20-1
cdr3_aa: CSARVVTSGSIQETQYF

j_call: TRBJ1-1
v_call: TRBV13
cdr3_aa: CASSLEEGGTEAFF

j_call: TRBJ1-4
v_call: TRBV20-1
cdr3_aa: CSARDQGMGEKLFF

j_call: TRBJ2-5
v_call: TRBV5-1
cdr3_aa: CASSLVLATQETQYF

j_call: TRBJ1-4
v_call: TRBV14
cdr3_aa: CASSQEAVYNEKLFF

j_call: TRBJ1-1
v_call: TRBV10-3
cdr3_aa: CAISEGRGGNTEAFF

j_call: TRBJ2-1
v_call: TRBV7-9
cdr3_aa: CASSYSSGGSRNEQFF

j_call: TRBJ2-1
v_call: TRBV20-1
cdr3_aa: CSARLAGPNEQFF

j_call: TRBJ2-2
v_call: TRBV12-3/TRBV12-4
cdr3_aa: CASTSGLAGGPGELFF

j_call: TRBJ2-3
v_call: TRBV6-2/TRBV6-3
cdr3_aa: CASTQRVGQGLAGGARTDTQYF